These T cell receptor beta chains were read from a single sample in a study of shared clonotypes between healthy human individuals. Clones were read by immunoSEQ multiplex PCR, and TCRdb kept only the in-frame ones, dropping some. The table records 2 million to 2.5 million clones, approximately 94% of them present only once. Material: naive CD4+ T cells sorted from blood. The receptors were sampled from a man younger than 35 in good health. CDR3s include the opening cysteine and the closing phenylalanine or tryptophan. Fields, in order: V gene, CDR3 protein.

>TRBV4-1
CASSQDGGTGSGNEQFF
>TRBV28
CASSLKDYGYTF
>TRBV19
CASSNTGLTYEQYF
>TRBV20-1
CSARDRDGYTF
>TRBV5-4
CASSLSAGSSSYNEQFF
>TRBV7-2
CASRPGPTDTQYF
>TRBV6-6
CASSLTGMEDGYTF
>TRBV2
CASSVQGLSNQPQHF
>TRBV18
CASSPPGTGVTEAFF
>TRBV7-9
CASSLGQISTDTQYF
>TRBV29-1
CSVSSGLRSTDTQYF
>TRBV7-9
CASRPNRATGNTIYF
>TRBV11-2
CASSSDGNTGELFF
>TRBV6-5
CASSRLAVYNEQFF
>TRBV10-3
CAISVVAGRQETQYF
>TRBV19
CASSSSGATGELFF
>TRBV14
CASSQRVTGRSSYNEQFF
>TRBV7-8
CASSLDRLNEQYF
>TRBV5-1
CASSPDTYNEQFF
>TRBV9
CASSALQGRTTEAFF
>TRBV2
CASMGQGLANEKLFF
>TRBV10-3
CAISEGLAPPEQYF
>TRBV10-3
CAISAGLAGGYEQYF
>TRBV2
CASSPPVGANTEAFF